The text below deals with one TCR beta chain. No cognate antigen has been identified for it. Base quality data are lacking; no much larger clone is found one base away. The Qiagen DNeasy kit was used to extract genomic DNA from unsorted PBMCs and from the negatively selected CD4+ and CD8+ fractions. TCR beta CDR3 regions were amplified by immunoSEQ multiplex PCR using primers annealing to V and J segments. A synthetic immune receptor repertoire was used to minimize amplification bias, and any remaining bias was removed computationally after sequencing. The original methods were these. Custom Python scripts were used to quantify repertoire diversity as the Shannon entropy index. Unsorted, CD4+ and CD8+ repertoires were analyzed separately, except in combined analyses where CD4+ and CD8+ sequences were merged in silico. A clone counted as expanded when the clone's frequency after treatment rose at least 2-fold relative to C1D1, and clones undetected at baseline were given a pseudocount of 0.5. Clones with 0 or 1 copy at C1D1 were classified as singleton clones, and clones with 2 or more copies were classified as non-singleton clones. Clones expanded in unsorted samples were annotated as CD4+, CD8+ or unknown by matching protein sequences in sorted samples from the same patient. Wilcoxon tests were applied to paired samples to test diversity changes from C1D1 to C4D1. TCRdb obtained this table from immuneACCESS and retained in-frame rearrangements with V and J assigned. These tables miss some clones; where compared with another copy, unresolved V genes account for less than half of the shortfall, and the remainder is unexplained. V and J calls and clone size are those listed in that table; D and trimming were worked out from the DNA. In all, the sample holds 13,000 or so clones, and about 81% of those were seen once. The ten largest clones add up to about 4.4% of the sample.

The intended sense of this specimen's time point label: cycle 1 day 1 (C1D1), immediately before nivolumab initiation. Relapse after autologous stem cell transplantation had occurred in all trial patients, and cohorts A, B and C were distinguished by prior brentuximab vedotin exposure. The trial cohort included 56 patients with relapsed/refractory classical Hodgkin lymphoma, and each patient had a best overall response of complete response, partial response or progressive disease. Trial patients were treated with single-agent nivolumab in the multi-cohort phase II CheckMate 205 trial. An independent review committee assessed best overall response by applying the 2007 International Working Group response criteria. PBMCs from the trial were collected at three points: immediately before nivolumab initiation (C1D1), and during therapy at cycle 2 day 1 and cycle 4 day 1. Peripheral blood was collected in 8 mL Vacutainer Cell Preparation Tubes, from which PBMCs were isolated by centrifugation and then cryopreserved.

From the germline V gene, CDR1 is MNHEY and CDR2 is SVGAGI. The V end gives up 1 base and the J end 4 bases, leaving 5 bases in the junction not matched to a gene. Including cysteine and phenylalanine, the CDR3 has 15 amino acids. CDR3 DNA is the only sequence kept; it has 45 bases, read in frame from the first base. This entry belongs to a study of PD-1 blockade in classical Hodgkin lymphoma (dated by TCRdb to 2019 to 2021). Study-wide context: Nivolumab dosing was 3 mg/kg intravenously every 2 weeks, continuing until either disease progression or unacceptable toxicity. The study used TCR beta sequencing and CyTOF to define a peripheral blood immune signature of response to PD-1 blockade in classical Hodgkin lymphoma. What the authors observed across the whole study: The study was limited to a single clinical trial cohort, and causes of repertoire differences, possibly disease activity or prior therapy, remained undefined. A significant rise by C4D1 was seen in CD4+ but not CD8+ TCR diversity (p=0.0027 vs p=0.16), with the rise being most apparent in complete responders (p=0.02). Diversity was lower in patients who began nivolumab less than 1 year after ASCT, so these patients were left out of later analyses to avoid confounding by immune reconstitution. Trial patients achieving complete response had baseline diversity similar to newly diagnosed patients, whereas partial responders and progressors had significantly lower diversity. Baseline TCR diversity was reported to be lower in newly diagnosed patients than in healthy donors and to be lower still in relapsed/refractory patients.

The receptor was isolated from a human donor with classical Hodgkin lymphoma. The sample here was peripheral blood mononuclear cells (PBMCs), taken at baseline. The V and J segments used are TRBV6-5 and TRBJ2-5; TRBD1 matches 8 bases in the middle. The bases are TGTGCCAGCAGTTACTTCCAGGGGGCGGGAGAGACCCAGTACTTC. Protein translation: CASSYFQGAGETQYF.